These 8 T cell receptor beta chains share one sample of origin, sequenced in a study of blood T cell repertoires in COVID-19. Assay used: immunoSEQ multiplex PCR; TCRdb lists only in-frame clones, some missing. The table lists some 700,000 clones, 85% to 90% of them singletons. Sample: peripheral blood. These receptors came from a woman younger than 35 with acute or convalescent COVID-19.

V gene TRBV6-5 combines with J gene TRBJ1-6; D is perhaps TRBD1 (6 bases). The V gene lost 2 bases and the J gene lost 6 bases, with 8 bases spanning the gap. The CDR3 has 14 residues. Looked up from germline, CDR1 is MNHEY and CDR2 is SVGAGI. This CDR3 is CASSYGQSNSPLHF. The CDR3 DNA sequence: TGTGCCAGCAGTTACGGACAGTCTAATTCACCCCTCCACTTT.

This rearrangement joins TRBV18 to TRBJ1-2; D possibly corresponds to TRBD1 (6 bases). Germline V lookup: CDR1 KGHSH, CDR2 LQKENI. CDR3 length: 15 residues. V lost 6 bases, J lost 6 bases, and 20 bases lay in between. The DNA of the CDR3 is TGTGCCAGCTCGGCCGGGACCCCTCCAGGGGATGGCTACACCTTC. Its protein is CASSAGTPPGDGYTF.

V usage is TRBV27 and J usage is TRBJ1-2; 10 bases map to TRBD1. The length of the CDR3 is 13 residues. J gave up 8 bases and V 5 bases, and 5 bases lay outside the gene matches. CDR1 is MNHEY and CDR2 is SMNVEV in the germline V gene (reference sequence). The CDR3 region is CASSRTGGWGYTF. CDR3 sequence (DNA): TGTGCCAGCAGTCGGACAGGGGGTTGGGGCTACACCTTC.

This chain links TRBV19 with TRBJ1-5; possibly TRBD1 for D (5 bases). The CDR3 is made up of 14 amino acids. Germline assignment: CDR1 LNHDA and CDR2 SQIVND (reference sequence). Deletions cut 6 bases from V and 2 bases from J, with 11 bases between. DNA for the CDR3: TGTGCCAGTAGACTATTACAGGGCAATCAGCCCCAGCATTTT. Protein: CASRLLQGNQPQHF.

This chain connects TRBV24-1 to TRBJ1-1; D gene unclear. Trimming took 2 bases from V and 3 from J, leaving 9 bases between them. The CDR3 contains 14 residues. CDR1 is KGHDR and CDR2 is SFDVKD in the germline V gene. In DNA form, the CDR3 reads TGTGCCACCAGTGATTGGGAGGTCTACACTGAAGCTTTCTTT. Its translation: CATSDWEVYTEAFF.

This chain links TRBV5-8 with TRBJ1-1; D is undetermined. V lost 4 bases and J lost 6, with 16 bases in between. The CDR3 has 14 residues. Per germline, CDR1 SGHTS and CDR2 YDEGEE. In nucleotides, the CDR3 is TGTGCCAGCAGCGTCCTTTTTCTGGGCGCTGAAGCTTTCTTT. This encodes CASSVLFLGAEAFF.

This clone has just one count. The chain couples TRBV6-4 to TRBJ2-1; 8 bases are shared with TRBD1. V trimming: 3 bases; J trimming: 5 bases; junction bases outside the gene matches: 3. This CDR3 spans 14 amino acids. Per the germline V gene, CDR1 is MRHNA and CDR2 is SNTAGT. CDR3 nucleotide sequence: TGTGCCAGCAGTGAGGGACAGGAGAACAATGAGCAGTTCTTC. Translation: CASSEGQENNEQFF.

The chain has TRBV12-5 and TRBJ1-1; 8 bases align to TRBD1. V shed 2 bases, J shed 10 bases, and the junction held 3 bases outside the gene matches. The CDR3 consists of 12 residues. Germline V gene data show CDR1 as LGHNT and CDR2 as FRNRAP. CDR3 sequence (DNA): TGTGCTAGTGGTTTGCCCAGGGGGCGAGCTTTCTTT. Its translation: CASGLPRGRAFF.